This T cell receptor beta chain was recorded in a study of neurological immune-mediated disorders (dated by TCRdb to the late 2010s). For the wider study: The study compared peripheral blood TCR-beta repertoires of HTLV-I-associated myelopathy (HAM/TSP) patients, multiple sclerosis patients and healthy controls using UMI-based sequencing. The cohort included approximately 68 subjects: about 15 with HAM/TSP, about 34 with multiple sclerosis, and around 20 healthy controls. The roughly 100 TCR-beta libraries covered PBMC samples along with longitudinal samples, technical triplicates, and paired sorted CD4+ and CD8+ T-cell subsets. The full study reports these points: Expanded clones from different subjects shared no identical CDR3 amino acid sequences, which suggests that TCR-beta repertoires were private in all groups. TCR clonal expansion was highest in HAM/TSP patients and lowest in MS patients, with MS patients falling below even healthy controls.

This clonotype was observed many times. Its antigen remains undetermined. Qualities for individual bases were not recorded, and no much larger clone is one base off. The healthy controls were volunteers from a blood bank in Maryland, USA. For the unsorted PBMC libraries, 2 million PBMCs were stored in RNAlater at -80 degrees C until RNA extraction and were used to generate the libraries. Peripheral blood was subjected to Ficoll-Hypaque density gradient centrifugation to isolate PBMCs, which were then cryopreserved in liquid nitrogen. From a lookup of the germline V gene (reference sequence), CDR1 and CDR2 are DFQATT and SNEGSKA. Germline trimming amounts to 5 bases on V and 4 bases on J, with 9 as the count of junction bases outside the gene matches. Inclusive of the bounding cysteine and phenylalanine, the CDR3 is 14 residues long. Of all the DNA, just the CDR3 is kept, 42 bases in frame from base 1.

cDNA synthesis used template-switch 5'RACE with a primer carrying a 10-nucleotide random unique molecular identifier tagging each TCR transcript. Over 170 million TCR-beta sequences, covering 15-18 subjects, were produced in each sequencing run. The RNeasy kit was used for extraction of total RNA. Using the KAPA Real-time Library Amplification kit, TCR-beta VDJ regions were amplified with primers for the TCR constant region and the 5'RACE anchor. A first PCR added sample indexes and Illumina adaptors, and a second PCR then raised library yield. The roughly 650 bp TCR product was size-selected on a 2% E-gel SizeSelection system after Ampure bead purification. Before pooling, library quality was assessed on a Bioanalyzer, concentration was determined with Qubit, and library quantification was performed with the Kapa Library Quantification kit. An Illumina HiSeq 2500 sequenced the libraries paired-end 2 x 150 bp. To increase sequence diversity, roughly 23-30% phiX was spiked into each library pool. Per the authors' processing: The UMI-based MiGEC pipeline processed quality-filtered reads and removed over 75% of raw TCR sequences during error correction. VDJ genes were aligned to IMGT germline references, and each clonotype was defined by a unique CDR3 amino acid sequence together with V-J genes. Clonal expansion, Shannon diversity and CDR3 relatedness were evaluated with VDJtools (CalcPairwiseDistances, ClusterSamples), while phylogenetic trees were built in CLCbio workbench. Expanded clones were defined as having at least 8 unique UMIs, based on coefficient-of-variation modelling across technical triplicates. In-frame beta chains were kept once TCRdb had trimmed the public reads at Q25 with fastp and called clones with MiXCR. CDR3 protein sequences are deduplicated, and each keeps its most common genes and DNA. TCRdb, rather than the study authors, made the V and J calls. The sample data list about 51,000 distinct CDR3 sequences, and around 17% of these were observed just once. The ten largest clones represent 4% to 4.5% of the sample.

The source of this sequence is a man in his 60s in good health. The rearrangement combines TRBV20-1 with TRBJ2-7; 9 bases in the middle match TRBD1. The sample comprised PBMCs. CDR3 sequence: CSAVPGQGGYEQYF. The DNA sequence is as follows: TGCAGTGCTGTACCGGGACAGGGAGGTTACGAGCAGTACTTC.